A single TCR beta chain is shown here with its context. This record belongs to a study of blood T cell repertoires in COVID-19. Study summary: Sites across the United States, Italy and Spain contributed samples from acute and convalescent COVID-19. PBMCs, B-cell-depleted T cells, or T cells provided the cDNA or gDNA that made up the material.

The V and J ends lost 3 bases and 1 base respectively, with 7 bases between them. CDR3 length: 15 amino acids. Germline V gene data show CDR1 as MNHEY and CDR2 as SMNVEV (reference sequence). Method: immunoSEQ multiplex PCR; TCRdb's copy keeps in-frame clones and lacks some. Of over 200,000 clones listed, about four fifths were seen once; the top ten hold 8.5% to 10%. The TCR was taken from a man aged 40-49 years with active or convalescent COVID-19. This rearrangement joins TRBV27 to TRBJ1-6, with D unclear. Sequences were obtained from peripheral blood. This chain's CDR3 is CASSFLDSYNSPLHF. CDR3 nucleotide sequence: TGTGCCAGCAGTTTTTTAGATTCCTATAATTCACCCCTCCACTTT.